This T cell receptor (beta chain) was recorded in a study of shared clonotypes between healthy human individuals. Trimming pared 5 bases from V and 3 bases from J, leaving 8 bases between. The CDR3 contains 12 residues. Germline V gene data show CDR1 as SQVTM and CDR2 as ANQGSEA. Replicate PCRs run on sorted subsets employed around 200 ng DNA, approximately 30,000 T cell genomes. Clones were read by immunoSEQ multiplex PCR, and TCRdb kept only the in-frame ones, dropping some. The sample holds roughly 2,000,000 clones; just over 90% are singletons and the top ten take 1.5% to 2%. It was CD45RO-negative cells, positively selected for CCR7, that made up naive CD8 cells, with terminally differentiated effector memory CD45RA+ cells excluded.

The specimen sequenced was naive CD8+ T cells from PBMCs. V usage is TRBV29-1 and J usage is TRBJ2-1; D unresolved. The sequence derives from a man between 18 and 29 years old in good health. Some clones in this sample may be carry-over from other donors' samples. In nucleotides, the CDR3 is TGCAGCGTTAACCTCGACTACAATGAGCAGTTCTTC. Protein: CSVNLDYNEQFF.